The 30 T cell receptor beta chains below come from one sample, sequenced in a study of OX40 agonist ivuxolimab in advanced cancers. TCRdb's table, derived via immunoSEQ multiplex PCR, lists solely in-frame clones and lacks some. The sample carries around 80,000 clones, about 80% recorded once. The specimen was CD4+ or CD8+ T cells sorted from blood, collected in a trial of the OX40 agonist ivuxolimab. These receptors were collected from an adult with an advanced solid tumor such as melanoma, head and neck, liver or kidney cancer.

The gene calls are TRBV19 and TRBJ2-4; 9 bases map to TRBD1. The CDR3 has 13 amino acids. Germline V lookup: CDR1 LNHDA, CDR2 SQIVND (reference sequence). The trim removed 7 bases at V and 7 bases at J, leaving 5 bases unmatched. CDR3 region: CASNPGQGNIQYF. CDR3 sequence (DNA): TGTGCCAGTAACCCCGGACAGGGGAACATTCAGTACTTC.

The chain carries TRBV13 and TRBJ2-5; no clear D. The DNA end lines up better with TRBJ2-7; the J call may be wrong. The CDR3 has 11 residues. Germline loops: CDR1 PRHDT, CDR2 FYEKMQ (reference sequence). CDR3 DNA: TGTGCCAGCAGGGGATCCTACGAGCAGTACTTC. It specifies CASRGSYEQYF.

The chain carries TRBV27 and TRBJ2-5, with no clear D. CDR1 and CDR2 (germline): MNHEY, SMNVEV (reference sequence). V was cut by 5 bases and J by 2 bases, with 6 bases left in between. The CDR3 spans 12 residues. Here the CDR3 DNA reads TGTGCCAGCAGTGGTACGCAAGAGACCCAGTACTTC. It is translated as CASSGTQETQYF.

CDR3 in DNA: TGTGCCAGCAGCTTATTAGCGGGAGGGGGGGAGACCCAGTACTTC. This codes for CASSLLAGGGETQYF. The V gene is TRBV7-8, the J gene TRBJ2-5; 11 nucleotides align to TRBD2. The trim removed 2 bases at V and 5 bases at J, leaving 4 bases unmatched. Germline V gene data show CDR1 as SGHVS and CDR2 as FQNEAQ. The CDR3 runs to 15 residues.

CDR3 amino acids: CASRSSGANVLTF. In DNA, the CDR3 is TGTGCCAGCAGGTCTTCTGGGGCCAACGTCCTGACTTTC. V and J are TRBV27 and TRBJ2-6, with unresolved D. Germline V gene sequence: CDR1 MNHEY, CDR2 SMNVEV (reference sequence). Trimming left V 6 bases short and J 1 base short, with 4 bases between. The CDR3 covers 13 residues.

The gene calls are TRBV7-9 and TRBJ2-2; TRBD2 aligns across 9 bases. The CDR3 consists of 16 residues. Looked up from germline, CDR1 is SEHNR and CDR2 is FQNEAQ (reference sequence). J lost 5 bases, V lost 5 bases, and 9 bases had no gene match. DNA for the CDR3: TGTGCCAGCAGCCGCCCGAGTCTAGCGGGAACCGGGGAGCTGTTTTTT. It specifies CASSRPSLAGTGELFF.

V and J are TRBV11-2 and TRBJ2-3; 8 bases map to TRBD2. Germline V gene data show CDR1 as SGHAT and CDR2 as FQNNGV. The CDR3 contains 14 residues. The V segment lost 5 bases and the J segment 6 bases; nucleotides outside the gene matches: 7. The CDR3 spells CASSLGGAWDTQYF. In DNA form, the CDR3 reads TGTGCCAGCAGCCTCGGGGGGGCATGGGATACGCAGTATTTT.

The DNA for the CDR3 is TGCAGCGTACGAGGGCAGAACAATCAGCCCCAGCATTTT. It encodes CSVRGQNNQPQHF. The rearrangement joins TRBV29-1 to TRBJ1-5; D is undetermined. Trimming pared 6 bases from V and 3 bases from J, leaving 12 bases between. This CDR3 is built from 13 residues. Germline V gene data show CDR1 as SQVTM and CDR2 as ANQGSEA.

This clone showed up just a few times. CDR3 loop: CASSVAGTLYGYTF. The CDR3 nucleotides read TGTGCCAGCAGTGTGGCGGGAACACTCTATGGCTACACCTTC. The chain employs TRBV6-6 and TRBJ1-2; no definite D call. Germline CDR1 MNHNY, CDR2 SVGAGI (reference sequence). V was trimmed by 5 bases and J by 4 bases, leaving 14 bases between them. The CDR3 is made up of 14 amino acids.

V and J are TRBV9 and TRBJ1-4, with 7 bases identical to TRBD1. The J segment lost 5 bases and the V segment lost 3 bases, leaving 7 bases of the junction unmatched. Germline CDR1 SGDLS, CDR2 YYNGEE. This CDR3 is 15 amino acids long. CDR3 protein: CASSARQGSNEKLFF. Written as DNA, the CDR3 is TGTGCCAGCAGCGCCAGACAGGGATCCAATGAAAAACTGTTTTTT.

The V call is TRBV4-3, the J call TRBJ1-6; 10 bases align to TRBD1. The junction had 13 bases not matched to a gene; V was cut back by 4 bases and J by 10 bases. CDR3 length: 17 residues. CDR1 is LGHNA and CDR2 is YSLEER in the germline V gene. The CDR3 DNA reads TGCGCCAGCAGCCCGTTAGGGGGACAGGGGATTCGGTCACCCCTCCACTTT. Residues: CASSPLGGQGIRSPLHF.

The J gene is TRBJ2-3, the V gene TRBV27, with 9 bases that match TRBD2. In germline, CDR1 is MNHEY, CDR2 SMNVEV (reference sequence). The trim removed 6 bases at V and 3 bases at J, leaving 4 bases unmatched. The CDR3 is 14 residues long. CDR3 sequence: CASRVAGETDTQYF. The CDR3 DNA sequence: TGTGCCAGCAGGGTAGCGGGGGAGACAGATACGCAGTATTTT.

The chain's CDR3 is CASSHGGGGSTDTQYF. The DNA for the CDR3 is TGCGCCAGCAGCCACGGCGGGGGAGGGAGCACAGATACGCAGTATTTT. The chain recombines TRBV5-1 with TRBJ2-3; 7 positions match TRBD2. The CDR3 is 16 residues long. Germline V gene data show CDR1 as SGHRS and CDR2 as YFSETQ. The V segment lost 4 bases and the J segment 0 bases; nucleotides outside the gene matches: 8. The full variable domain, its missing parts supplied by reference TRBV5-1 and TRBJ2-3, is KAGVTQTPRYLIKTRGQQVTLSCSPISGHRSVSWYQQTPGQGLQFLFEYFSETQRNKGNFPGRFSGRQFSNSRSEMNVSTLELGDSALYLCASSHGGGGSTDTQYFGPGTRLTVL.

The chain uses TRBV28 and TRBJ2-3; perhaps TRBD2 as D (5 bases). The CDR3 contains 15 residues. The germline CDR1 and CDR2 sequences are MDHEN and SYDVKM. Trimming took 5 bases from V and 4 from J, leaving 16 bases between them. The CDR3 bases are TGTGCCAGCAGTCGGGATCCCGCTGGGGCAGATACGCAGTATTTT. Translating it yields CASSRDPAGADTQYF.

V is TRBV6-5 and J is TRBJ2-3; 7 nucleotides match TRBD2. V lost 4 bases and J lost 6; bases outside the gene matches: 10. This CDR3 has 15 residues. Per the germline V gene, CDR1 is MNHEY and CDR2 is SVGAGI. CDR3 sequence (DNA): TGTGCCAGCAGTTCGTCGGCGGGGGTTCGCGATACGCAGTATTTT. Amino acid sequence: CASSSSAGVRDTQYF.

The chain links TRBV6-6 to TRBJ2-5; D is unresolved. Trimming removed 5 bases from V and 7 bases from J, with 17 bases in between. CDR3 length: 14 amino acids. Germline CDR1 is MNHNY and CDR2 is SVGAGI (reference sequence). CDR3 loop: CASSGTSGEATQYF. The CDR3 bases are TGTGCCAGCAGTGGCACATCGGGTGAAGCGACCCAGTACTTC.

CDR3 amino acids: CASSHGSGELFF. In nucleotides, the CDR3 is TGTGCCAGCAGCCATGGGTCCGGGGAGCTGTTTTTT. The chain has TRBV7-6 and TRBJ2-2; no firm D call. Between the trimmed V and J ends, which lost 5 bases and 6 bases, there was a span of 7 bases. Germline loops: CDR1 SGHVS, CDR2 FNYEAQ. The CDR3 has 12 amino acids.

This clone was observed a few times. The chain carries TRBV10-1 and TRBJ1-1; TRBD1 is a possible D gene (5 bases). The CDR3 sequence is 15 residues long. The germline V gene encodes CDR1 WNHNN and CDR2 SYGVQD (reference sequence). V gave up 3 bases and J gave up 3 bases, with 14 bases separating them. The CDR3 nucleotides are TGCGCCAGCAGTGATTACGCGCTGGGGGACACTGAAGCTTTCTTT. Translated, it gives CASSDYALGDTEAFF.

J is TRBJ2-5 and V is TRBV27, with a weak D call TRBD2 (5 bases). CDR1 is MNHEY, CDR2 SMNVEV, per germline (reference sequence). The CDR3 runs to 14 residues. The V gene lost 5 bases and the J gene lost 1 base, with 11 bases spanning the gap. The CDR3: CASSATTFQETQYF. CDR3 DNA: TGTGCCAGCAGTGCGACTACGTTCCAAGAGACCCAGTACTTC.

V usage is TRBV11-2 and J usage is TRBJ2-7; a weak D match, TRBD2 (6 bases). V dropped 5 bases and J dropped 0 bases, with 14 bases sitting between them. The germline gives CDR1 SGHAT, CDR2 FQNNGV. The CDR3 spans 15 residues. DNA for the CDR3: TGTGCCAGCAGCACAATCCGGGACTCCTCCTACGAGCAGTACTTC. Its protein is CASSTIRDSSYEQYF.

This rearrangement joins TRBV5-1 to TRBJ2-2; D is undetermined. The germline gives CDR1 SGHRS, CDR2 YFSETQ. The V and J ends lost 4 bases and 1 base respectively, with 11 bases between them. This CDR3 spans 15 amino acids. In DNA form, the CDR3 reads TGCGCCAGCAGCCCCTGGACGGTGAACACCGGGGAGCTGTTTTTT. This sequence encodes CASSPWTVNTGELFF.

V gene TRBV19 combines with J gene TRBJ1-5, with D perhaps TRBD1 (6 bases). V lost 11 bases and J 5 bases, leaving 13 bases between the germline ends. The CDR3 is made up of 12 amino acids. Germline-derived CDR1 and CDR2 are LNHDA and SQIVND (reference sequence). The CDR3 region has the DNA TGTGCCGCATCTGAGGGGGATCAGCCCCAGCATTTT. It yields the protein CAASEGDQPQHF.

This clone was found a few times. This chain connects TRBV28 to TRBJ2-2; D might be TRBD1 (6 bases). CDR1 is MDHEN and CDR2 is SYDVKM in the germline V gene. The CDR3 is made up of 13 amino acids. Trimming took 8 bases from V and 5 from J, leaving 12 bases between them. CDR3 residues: CASYRVGTGELFF. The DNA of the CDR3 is TGTGCCAGCTACAGGGTCGGGACCGGGGAGCTGTTTTTT.

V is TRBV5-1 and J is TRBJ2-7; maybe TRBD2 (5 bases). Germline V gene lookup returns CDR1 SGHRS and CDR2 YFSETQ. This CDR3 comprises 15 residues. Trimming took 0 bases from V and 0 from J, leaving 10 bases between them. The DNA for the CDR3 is TGCGCCAGCAGCTTGGGAGGAGGCGGCTCCTACGAGCAGTACGTC. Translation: CASSLGGGGSYEQYV.

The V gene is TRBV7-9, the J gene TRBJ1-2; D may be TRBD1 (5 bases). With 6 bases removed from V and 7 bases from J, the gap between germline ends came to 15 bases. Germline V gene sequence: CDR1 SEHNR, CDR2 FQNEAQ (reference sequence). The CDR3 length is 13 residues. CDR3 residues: CASSSTTGGGYTF. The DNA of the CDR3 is TGTGCCAGCAGTTCCACCACGGGGGGTGGCTACACCTTC.

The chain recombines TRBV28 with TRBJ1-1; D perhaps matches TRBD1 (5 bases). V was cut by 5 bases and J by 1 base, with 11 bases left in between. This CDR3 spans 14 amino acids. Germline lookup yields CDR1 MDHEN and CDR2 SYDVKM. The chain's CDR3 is CASSQGGQNTEAFF. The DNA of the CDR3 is TGTGCCAGCAGTCAGGGAGGTCAGAACACTGAAGCTTTCTTT.

The CDR3 region is CASSLGSHLPTSGRGGISYNEQFF. The CDR3 bases are TGTGCCAGCAGTTTAGGGTCGCACCTTCCGACTAGCGGGAGAGGGGGAATCTCCTACAATGAGCAGTTCTTC. The chain employs TRBV28 and TRBJ2-1; 12 nucleotides line up with TRBD2. Germline V CDR1 and CDR2: MDHEN, SYDVKM. CDR3 size: 24 residues. The J segment lost 0 bases and the V segment lost 2 bases, leaving 23 bases of the junction unmatched. Supplemented by reference TRBV28 and TRBJ2-1, the full variable domain reads DVKVTQSSRYLVKRTGEKVFLECVQDMDHENMFWYRQDPGLGLRLIYFSYDVKMKEKGDIPEGYSVSREKKERFSLILESASTNQTSMYLCASSLGSHLPTSGRGGISYNEQFFGPGTRLTVL.

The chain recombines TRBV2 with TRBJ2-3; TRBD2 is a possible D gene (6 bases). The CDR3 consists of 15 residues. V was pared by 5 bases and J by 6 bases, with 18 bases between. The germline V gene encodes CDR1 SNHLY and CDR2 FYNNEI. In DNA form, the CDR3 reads TGTGCCAGCAGTCTCGGCGGGACCCGGGCGGATACGCAGTATTTT. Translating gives CASSLGGTRADTQYF. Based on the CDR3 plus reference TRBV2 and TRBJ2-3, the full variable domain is EPEVTQTPSHQVTQMGQEVILRCVPISNHLYFYWYRQILGQKVEFLVSFYNNEISEKSEIFDDQFSVERPDGSNFTLKIRSTKLEDSAMYFCASSLGGTRADTQYFGPGTRLTVL.

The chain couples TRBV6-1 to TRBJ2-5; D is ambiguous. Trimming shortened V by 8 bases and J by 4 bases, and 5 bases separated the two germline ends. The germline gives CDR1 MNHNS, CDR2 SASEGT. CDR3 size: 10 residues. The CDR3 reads CASLRETQYF. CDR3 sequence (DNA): TGTGCCAGCCTCAGAGAGACCCAGTACTTC.

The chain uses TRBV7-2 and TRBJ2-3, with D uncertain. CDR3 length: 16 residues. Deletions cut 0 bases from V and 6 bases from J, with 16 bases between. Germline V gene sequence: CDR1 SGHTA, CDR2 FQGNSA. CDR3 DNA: TGTGCCAGCAGCTTAGCGGTCCCACTTGGGCCTGATACGCAGTATTTT. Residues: CASSLAVPLGPDTQYF.